This T cell receptor (beta chain) stems from a study of shared clonotypes between healthy human individuals. Background on the study: Ranging from 18 to 49 in age, donors were a couple of women and three men.

V was pared by 2 bases and J by 5 bases, with 8 bases of the junction left unmatched. Germline CDR1 MNHNY, CDR2 SVGAGI (reference sequence). The CDR3 covers 15 residues. The repertoire was sequenced with immunoSEQ multiplex PCR; TCRdb's copy has only in-frame clones and lacks some. The sample shows around 2,100,000 clones, about 95% of them seen only once. Terminally differentiated effector memory CD45RA+ cells were excluded from the naive CD8 cells, which were CD45RO-negative and positively selected for CCR7. The V gene is TRBV6-6, the J gene TRBJ2-7; 8 bases map to TRBD1. The sequencing input was naive CD8+ T cells sorted from blood. The clonotype originates from a man younger than 35 in good health. CDR3 sequence: CASSYVGQGPNEQYF. The CDR3 DNA is TGTGCCAGCAGTTACGTCGGACAGGGCCCTAACGAGCAGTACTTC.